This T cell receptor beta chain was sequenced during a study of neurological immune-mediated disorders (dated by TCRdb to between 2017 and 2020). Describing the broader study: Using UMI-based sequencing, the study compared peripheral blood TCR-beta repertoires from patients with HTLV-I-associated myelopathy (HAM/TSP), patients with multiple sclerosis, and healthy controls. Of the approximately 66 subjects in the cohort, some 15 were HAM/TSP patients, about 34 were multiple sclerosis patients, and about 20 were healthy controls. Alongside PBMC samples, the set of around 99 TCR-beta libraries contained longitudinal samples, technical triplicates, and paired CD4+ and CD8+ T-cell subsets that had been sorted.

Healthy controls were blood bank volunteers in Maryland, USA. Libraries from unsorted PBMCs were made from 2 million PBMCs kept in RNAlater at -80 degrees C until RNA extraction. Peripheral blood was subjected to Ficoll-Hypaque density gradient centrifugation to isolate PBMCs, which were then cryopreserved in liquid nitrogen. Overall study results and their limits: TCR clonal expansion was greatest in HAM/TSP patients and smallest in MS patients, who ranked below even healthy controls. No identical CDR3 amino acid sequences were shared among expanded clones across subjects, suggesting private TCR-beta repertoires in all groups.

cDNA synthesis used template-switch 5'RACE with a primer carrying a 10-nucleotide random unique molecular identifier tagging each TCR transcript. Every sequencing run yielded over 170 million TCR-beta sequences covering 15-18 subjects. Total RNA was extracted with the RNeasy kit. Using the KAPA Real-time Library Amplification kit, TCR-beta VDJ regions were amplified with primers for the TCR constant region and the 5'RACE anchor. A first PCR added sample indexes and Illumina adaptors, and a second PCR then raised library yield. After Ampure bead purification, the roughly 650 bp TCR product was size-selected on a 2% E-gel SizeSelection system. Before pooling, libraries had their quality checked on a Bioanalyzer, their concentration measured with Qubit, and their quantity determined with the Kapa Library Quantification kit. An Illumina HiSeq 2500 was used to sequence the libraries paired-end at 2 x 150 bp. To increase sequence diversity, roughly 24-31% phiX was spiked into each library pool. Per the original workflow: Quality-filtered reads were processed with the UMI-based MiGEC pipeline, and over 90% of raw TCR sequences were removed by the MiGEC pipeline during error correction. VDJ genes were aligned to IMGT germline references, and clonotypes were defined by unique CDR3 amino acid sequence plus V-J genes. Clonal expansion, Shannon diversity and CDR3 relatedness were evaluated with VDJtools (CalcPairwiseDistances, ClusterSamples), while phylogenetic trees were built in CLCbio workbench. Using coefficient-of-variation modelling across technical triplicates, the study counted a clone as expanded if it had at least 8 unique UMIs. TCRdb trimmed public reads at Q25 via fastp, called clones via MiXCR and kept in-frame beta chains. CDR3 protein duplicates are merged, each entry listing the most common genes and DNA. The V and J calls, along with clone size, are taken from TCRdb and not from the paper's own processing. This sample lists around 32,000 distinct CDR3 sequences; roughly an eighth were detected once. The ten largest clones capture 5% to 6% of the sample.

V lost 4 bases and J lost 4 bases; the stretch between them is 20 bases long. Sequences SGHKS (CDR1) and YYEKEE (CDR2) are obtained from the germline V gene (reference sequence). The CDR3 sequence holds 17 residues, the cysteine and phenylalanine included. The retained sequence is limited to the CDR3, 51 bases, with the frame set at the first base. This clonotype was recorded at least ten times. Its antigen remains undetermined. Per-base quality was not reported, and no clone a single base away is much larger than it. This receptor was taken from a woman aged 60 to 75 in good health. The chain is made from TRBV5-5 and TRBJ1-4, with TRBD1 tentatively as D gene (5 bases match). Input material: PBMCs. The sequenced DNA: TGTGCCAGCAGCCAGTTATTCGGGTCAGGGAGTAATGAAAAACTGTTTTTT. It codes for CASSQLFGSGSNEKLFF. Outside the CDR3, residues come from the reference TRBV5-5 and TRBJ1-4 proteins, so the full variable domain is: DAGVTQSPTHLIKTRGQQVTLRCSPISGHKSVSWYQQVLGQGPQFIFQYYEKEERGRGNFPDRFSARQFPNYSSELNVNALLLGDSALYLCASSQLFGSGSNEKLFFGSGTQLSVL.